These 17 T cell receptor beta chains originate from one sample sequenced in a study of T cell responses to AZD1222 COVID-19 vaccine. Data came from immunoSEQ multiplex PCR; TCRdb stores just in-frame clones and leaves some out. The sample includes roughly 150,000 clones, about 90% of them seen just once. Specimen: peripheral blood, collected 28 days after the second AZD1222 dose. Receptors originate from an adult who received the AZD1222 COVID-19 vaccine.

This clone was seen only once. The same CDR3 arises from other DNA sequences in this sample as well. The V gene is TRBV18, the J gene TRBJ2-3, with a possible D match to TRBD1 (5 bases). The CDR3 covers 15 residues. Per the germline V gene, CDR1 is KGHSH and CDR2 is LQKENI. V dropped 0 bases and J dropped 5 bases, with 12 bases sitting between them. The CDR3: CASSPPSRVEDTQYF. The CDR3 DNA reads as TGTGCCAGCTCACCACCGTCCAGGGTGGAAGATACGCAGTATTTT.

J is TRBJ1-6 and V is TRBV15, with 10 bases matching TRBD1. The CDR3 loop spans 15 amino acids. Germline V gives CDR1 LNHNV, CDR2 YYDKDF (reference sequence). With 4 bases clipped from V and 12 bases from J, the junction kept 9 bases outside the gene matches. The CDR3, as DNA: TGTGCCACCAGCAAGGGACAGGGGTATTCCTTACCCCTCCACTTT. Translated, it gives CATSKGQGYSLPLHF.

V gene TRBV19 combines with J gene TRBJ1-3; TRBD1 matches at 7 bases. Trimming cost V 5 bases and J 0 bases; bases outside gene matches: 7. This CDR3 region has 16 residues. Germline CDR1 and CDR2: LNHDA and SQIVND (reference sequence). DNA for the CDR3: TGTGCCAGTAGTCCGGGACAGTCCCACTCTGGAAACACCATATATTTT. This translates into CASSPGQSHSGNTIYF.

In DNA, the CDR3 is TGTGCCACCAGCAGAGAACAGCCAACTAATGAAAAACTGTTTTTT. Protein product: CATSREQPTNEKLFF. This chain links TRBV15 with TRBJ1-4; D gene ambiguous. Germline CDR1 LNHNV, CDR2 YYDKDF (reference sequence). This CDR3 comprises 15 residues. The V and J ends lost 0 bases and 0 bases respectively, with 5 bases between them.

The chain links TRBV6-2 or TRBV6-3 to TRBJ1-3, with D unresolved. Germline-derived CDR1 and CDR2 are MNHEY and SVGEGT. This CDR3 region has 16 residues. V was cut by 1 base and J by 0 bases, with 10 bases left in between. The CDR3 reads CASSYLARSSGNTIYF. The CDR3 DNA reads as TGTGCCAGCAGTTACTTGGCCCGCAGCTCTGGAAACACCATATATTTT.

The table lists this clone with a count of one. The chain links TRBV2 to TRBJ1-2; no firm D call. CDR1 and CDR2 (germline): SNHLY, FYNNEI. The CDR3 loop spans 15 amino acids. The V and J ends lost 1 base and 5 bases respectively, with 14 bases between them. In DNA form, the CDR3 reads TGTGCCAGCAGTGAAGGGGTGCCGATGGGTTATGGCTACACCTTC. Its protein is CASSEGVPMGYGYTF.

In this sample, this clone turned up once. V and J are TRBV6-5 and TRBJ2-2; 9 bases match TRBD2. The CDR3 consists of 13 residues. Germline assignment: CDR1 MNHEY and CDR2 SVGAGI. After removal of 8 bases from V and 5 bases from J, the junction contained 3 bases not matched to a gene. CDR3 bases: TGTGCCAGCCTTAGCGGGAGTACCGGGGAGCTGTTTTTT. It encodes CASLSGSTGELFF.

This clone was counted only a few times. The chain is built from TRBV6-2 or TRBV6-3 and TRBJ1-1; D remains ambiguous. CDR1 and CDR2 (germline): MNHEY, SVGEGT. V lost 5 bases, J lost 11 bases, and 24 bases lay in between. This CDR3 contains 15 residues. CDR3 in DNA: TGTGCCAGCAGTCCCATACCGGGGAGAATCAGAACGGCTTTCTTT. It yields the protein CASSPIPGRIRTAFF.

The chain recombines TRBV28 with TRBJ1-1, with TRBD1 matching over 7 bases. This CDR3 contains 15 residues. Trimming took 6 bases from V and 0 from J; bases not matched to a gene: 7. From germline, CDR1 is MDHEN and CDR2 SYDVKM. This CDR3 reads CASSIPTGMNTEAFF. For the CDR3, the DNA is TGTGCCAGCAGCATCCCGACAGGGATGAACACTGAAGCTTTCTTT.

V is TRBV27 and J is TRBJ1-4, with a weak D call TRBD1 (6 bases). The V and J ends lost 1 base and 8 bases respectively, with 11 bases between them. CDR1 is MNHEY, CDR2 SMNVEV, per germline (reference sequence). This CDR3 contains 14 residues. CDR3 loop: CASSLFGGGEKLFF. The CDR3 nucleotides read TGTGCCAGCAGTTTATTTGGGGGCGGCGAAAAACTGTTTTTT.

CDR3 sequence: CASRSSGSMADTQYF. In DNA, the CDR3 is TGTGCCAGCAGATCTAGCGGGAGCATGGCAGATACGCAGTATTTT. V usage is TRBV28 and J usage is TRBJ2-3; TRBD2 matches 10 bases. The V and J ends lost 6 bases and 4 bases, in that order; junction bases with no gene match: 7. This CDR3 region has 15 residues. Germline CDR1 MDHEN, CDR2 SYDVKM.

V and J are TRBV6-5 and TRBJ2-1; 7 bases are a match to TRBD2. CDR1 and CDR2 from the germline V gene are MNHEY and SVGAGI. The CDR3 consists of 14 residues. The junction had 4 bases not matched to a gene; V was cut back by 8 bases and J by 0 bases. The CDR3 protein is CASRAGSSYNEQFF. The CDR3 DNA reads TGTGCCAGCCGAGCGGGGAGCTCCTACAATGAGCAGTTCTTC.

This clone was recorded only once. The CDR3 DNA is TGTGCCAGCAGCTTAGCAGGTTATAGTCTGAGGGAGACCCAGTACTTC. Encoded protein: CASSLAGYSLRETQYF. V and J are TRBV7-6 and TRBJ2-5, with unresolved D. Trimming pared 0 bases from V and 5 bases from J, leaving 16 bases between. This CDR3 contains 16 residues. Germline V gives CDR1 SGHVS, CDR2 FNYEAQ.

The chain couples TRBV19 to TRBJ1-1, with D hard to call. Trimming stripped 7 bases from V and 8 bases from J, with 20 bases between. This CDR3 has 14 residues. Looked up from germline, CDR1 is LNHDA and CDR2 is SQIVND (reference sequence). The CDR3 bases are TGTGCCAGTACCTCGGGAGGGTGGGGATCCGAAGCTTTCTTT. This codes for CASTSGGWGSEAFF.

For the CDR3, the DNA is TGTGCCAGCCTCCCCGGACAGGGACTTTCCTGGACCTTC. Translation: CASLPGQGLSWTF. V is TRBV28 and J is TRBJ1-2; TRBD1 aligns across 8 bases. The CDR3 length is 13 residues. Trimming at V came to 8 bases and at J to 14 bases, leaving 16 bases not matched to a gene. Germline CDR1 is MDHEN and CDR2 is SYDVKM.

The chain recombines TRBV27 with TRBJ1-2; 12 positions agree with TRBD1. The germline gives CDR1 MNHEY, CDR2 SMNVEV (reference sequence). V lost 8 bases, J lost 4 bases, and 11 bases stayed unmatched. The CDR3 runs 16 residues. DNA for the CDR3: TGTGCCAGCTGCCTAACCTCGGGACAGGGGGCCTATGGCTACACCTTC. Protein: CASCLTSGQGAYGYTF.

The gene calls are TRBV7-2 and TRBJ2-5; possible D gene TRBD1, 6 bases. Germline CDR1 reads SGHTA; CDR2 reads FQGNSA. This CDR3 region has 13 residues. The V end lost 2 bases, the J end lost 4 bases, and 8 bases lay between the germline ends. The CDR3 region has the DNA TGTGCCAGCAGCTTACAGGGGCGAGAGACCCAGTACTTC. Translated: CASSLQGRETQYF.